This T cell receptor (beta chain) appears in the sequencing data of a study of cytomegalovirus exposure and HLA in healthy donors. General observations from the study: For most TCR beta V segments, an earlier analysis put the productive rate at about 87% or about 30% of the time.

The CDR3 spans 20 residues. The V segment lost 2 bases and the J segment 1 base; nucleotides outside the gene matches: 13. Germline V gene sequence: CDR1 MDHEN, CDR2 SYDVKM. Both 60 Vbeta primers and 13 Jbeta primers went into the PCR. Sequencing was performed with immunoSEQ multiplex PCR; in TCRdb, only in-frame clones are kept and a portion is missing. This sample yields 110,000 to 150,000 clones, of which 68% are seen a single time; around 4% belongs to the top ten. On this clone: What it binds is not known.

The sequenced sample was PBMCs. The sequence derives from a man aged 55 to 70 in good health and CMV-seronegative. The V gene is TRBV28, the J gene TRBJ2-7, with TRBD2 identical over 14 bases. The CDR3 protein is CASSLATVGLAGVWSYEQYF. The CDR3 nucleotides read TGTGCCAGCAGTTTAGCGACAGTGGGACTAGCGGGAGTTTGGTCCTACGAGCAGTACTTC.